A single sample gave rise to the 10 T cell receptor beta chains below, sequenced in a study of early T cells in non-severe SARS-CoV-2 infection. TCRdb fed the 5' RACE reads into MiXCR, producing one record per CDR3 protein. Of approximately 35,000 distinct CDR3 sequences in the sample, around 3.9% are singletons; the top ten hold about 6.3%. The sequenced sample consisted of whole blood. The receptors come from an adult who was a healthcare worker with PCR-confirmed SARS-CoV-2 infection or an uninfected control (not recorded which).

The rearrangement uses TRBV20-1 and TRBJ2-1; TRBD2 might be the D (5 bases). Germline CDR1 DFQATT, CDR2 SNEGSKA (reference sequence). This CDR3 region has 13 residues. The V gene lost 6 bases and the J gene lost 8 bases, with 17 bases spanning the gap. The CDR3, as DNA: TGCAGTGCGGAGGCTCATGGAGGCGATGAGCAGTTCTTC. Translated, it gives CSAEAHGGDEQFF.

The table lists this clonotype with many counts. This chain joins TRBV7-3 and TRBJ2-1, with 9 bases that match TRBD2. The CDR3 covers 15 residues. V lost 3 bases, J lost 7 bases, and 7 bases stayed unmatched. Germline assignment: CDR1 SGHTA and CDR2 FQGTGA. CDR3 nucleotide sequence: TGTGCCAGCAGCTTGAGATTAGCGGGGGAAAATGAGCAGTTCTTC. Amino acid sequence: CASSLRLAGENEQFF. The whole variable domain, remainder taken from reference TRBV7-3 and TRBJ2-1, is GAGVSQTPSNKVTEKGKYVELRCDPISGHTALYWYRQSLGQGPEFLIYFQGTGAADDSGLPNDRFFAVRPEGSVSTLKIQRTERGDSAVYLCASSLRLAGENEQFFGPGTRLTVL.

This clonotype was observed at least ten times. The V call is TRBV6-5, the J call TRBJ2-4, with a possible D match to TRBD1 (6 bases). The CDR3 has 14 residues. Germline CDR1 MNHEY, CDR2 SVGAGI. Trimming took 6 bases from V and 8 from J, leaving 17 bases between them. Here the CDR3 DNA reads TGTGCCAGCAGCCCCGGGACAAGCAGGCACATTCAGTACTTC. Translation gives CASSPGTSRHIQYF.

This clonotype was found many times. The V and J genes are TRBV5-6 and TRBJ1-1; no clear D. Trimming removed 0 bases at V and 6 bases at J, with 15 bases between. The CDR3 extends over 15 amino acids. The V gene's germline CDR1 is SGHDT and CDR2 YYEEEE. CDR3 protein: CASSLAGTIDPEAFF. The CDR3 DNA is TGTGCCAGCAGCTTGGCGGGAACTATCGACCCTGAAGCTTTCTTT. The variable domain in full, completed from reference TRBV5-6 and TRBJ1-1, reads DAGVTQSPTHLIKTRGQQVTLRCSPKSGHDTVSWYQQALGQGPQFIFQYYEEEERQRGNFPDRFSGHQFPNYSSELNVNALLLGDSALYLCASSLAGTIDPEAFFGQGTRLTVV.

There are many counts of this clonotype. This chain connects TRBV5-1 to TRBJ2-3; TRBD2 aligns across 9 bases. This CDR3 has 17 amino acids. Germline V gives CDR1 SGHRS, CDR2 YFSETQ. The V segment lost 0 bases and the J segment 4 bases; nucleotides outside the gene matches: 9. The CDR3 coding sequence is TGCGCCAGCAGCTTGGAATCGAGCGGGGGGAGGCCAGATACGCAGTATTTT. The encoded protein is CASSLESSGGRPDTQYF.

This clonotype was found many times. The chain has TRBV20-1 and TRBJ2-3, with D possibly being TRBD2 (6 bases). The CDR3 length is 13 residues. Germline lookup yields CDR1 DFQATT and CDR2 SNEGSKA (reference sequence). V was shortened by 1 base and J by 1 base, with 6 bases between the two germline ends. In DNA, the CDR3 is TGCAGTGCTAGAGCGGGAGGCACAGATACGCAGTATTTT. Protein: CSARAGGTDTQYF.

This clonotype was seen repeatedly, ten times or more. This chain links TRBV11-2 with TRBJ2-1; D is possibly TRBD2 (5 bases). This CDR3 region has 16 residues. The V end was cut by 1 base, the J end by 7 bases, with 17 bases between. CDR1 and CDR2 (germline): SGHAT, FQNNGV. This CDR3 is CASSLVTLGRGNEQFF. The CDR3 DNA reads as TGTGCCAGCAGCTTAGTTACCCTAGGTCGGGGTAATGAGCAGTTCTTC.

This clonotype was recorded many times. The chain has TRBV7-3 and TRBJ2-4; D might be TRBD2 (7 bases). The CDR3 is 16 residues long. V was cut by 2 bases and J by 0 bases, with 11 bases left in between. Germline values: CDR1 SGHTA, CDR2 FQGTGA. Here the CDR3 reads CASSLSGGLAKNIQYF. The CDR3 region has the DNA TGTGCCAGCAGCTTATCCGGGGGGCTAGCCAAAAACATTCAGTACTTC.

This clonotype was picked up many times. This chain joins TRBV6-2 or TRBV6-3 and TRBJ1-1; D gene unclear. The CDR3 runs to 13 residues. Germline values: CDR1 MNHEY, CDR2 SVGEGT. Trimming pared 2 bases from V and 3 bases from J, leaving 7 bases between. CDR3 in DNA: TGTGCCAGCAGTTACGTCTGGGACACTGAAGCTTTCTTT. Translating it yields CASSYVWDTEAFF.

This clonotype has only a few counts. The V call is TRBV27, the J call TRBJ2-3; TRBD2 matches at 12 bases. The J segment lost 2 bases and the V segment lost 5 bases, leaving 5 bases of the junction unmatched. The CDR3 runs to 16 residues. Germline-derived CDR1 and CDR2 are MNHEY and SMNVEV (reference sequence). CDR3 sequence reads: CASSHTSGRYTDTQYF. Here the CDR3 DNA reads TGTGCCAGCAGTCACACTAGCGGGAGGTACACAGATACGCAGTATTTT.